These 21 T cell receptor beta chains were sequenced from one sample in a study of monozygotic twins with inflammatory bowel disease. After re-calling the 5' RACE reads, TCRdb lists one entry per CDR3 protein, DNA absent. Recorded for this sample: under 200,000 distinct CDR3 sequences. The sequencing sample was made of blood. The receptors stem from a human donor with ulcerative colitis or Crohn's disease, or a healthy co-twin of an affected twin (not recorded which).

This chain joins TRBV6-5 and TRBJ2-7. Germline V gives CDR1 MNHEY, CDR2 SVGAGI. The CDR3 runs to 14 residues. The CDR3 reads CASSYLQGPYEQYF.

The V call is TRBV7-9, the J call TRBJ1-4; TCRdb's D call of TRBD1 is untestable without DNA. From germline, CDR1 is SEHNR and CDR2 FQNEAQ (reference sequence). This CDR3 region has 15 residues. This CDR3 is CASSFKTGDREKLFF. The full variable domain, its missing parts supplied by reference TRBV7-9 and TRBJ1-4, is DTGVSQNPRHKITKRGQNVTFRCDPISEHNRLYWYRQTLGQGPEFLTYFQNEAQLEKSRLLSDRFSAERPKGSFSTLEIQRTEQGDSAMYLCASSFKTGDREKLFFGSGTQLSVL.

The J gene is TRBJ2-5, the V gene TRBV20-1; TCRdb gives TRBD2 as the D gene, but with no DNA this cannot be confirmed. CDR1 and CDR2 from the germline V gene are DFQATT and SNEGSKA (reference sequence). CDR3 length equals 14 residues. CDR3 residues: CSARMWERGETQYF.

This chain uses TRBV7-2 with TRBJ2-7; checking the TCRdb D call of TRBD1 is not possible without DNA. CDR1 is SGHTA, CDR2 FQGNSA, per germline. CDR3 length: 13 residues. The CDR3 region is CASSPRGSGEQYF.

CDR3 protein: CASSLGRAGGQDTQYF. The chain couples TRBV12-3 or TRBV12-4 to TRBJ2-3; the D call from TCRdb, TRBD2, cannot be confirmed without DNA. The CDR3 totals 16 residues.

This chain connects TRBV15 to TRBJ1-1; TCRdb calls TRBD1, which cannot be checked without DNA. The germline V gene encodes CDR1 LNHNV and CDR2 YYDKDF (reference sequence). This CDR3 is built from 14 residues. CDR3 sequence reads: CATSVRGAHTEAFF. Together with reference TRBV15 and TRBJ1-1, the CDR3 gives the full variable domain: DAMVIQNPRYQVTQFGKPVTLSCSQTLNHNVMYWYQQKSSQAPKLLFHYYDKDFNNEADTPDNFQSRRPNTSFCFLDIRSPGLGDTAMYLCATSVRGAHTEAFFGQGTRLTVV.

The V and J genes are TRBV28 and TRBJ2-1; checking the TCRdb D call of TRBD1 is not possible without DNA. Germline CDR1 and CDR2: MDHEN and SYDVKM. The CDR3 has 15 amino acids. CDR3: CASSSPGGGRNEQFF. Full variable domain (remainder filled in from reference TRBV28 and TRBJ2-1): DVKVTQSSRYLVKRTGEKVFLECVQDMDHENMFWYRQDPGLGLRLIYFSYDVKMKEKGDIPEGYSVSREKKERFSLILESASTNQTSMYLCASSSPGGGRNEQFFGPGTRLTVL.

V and J are TRBV11-1 and TRBJ2-1; no DNA is available, so the TRBD1 call from TCRdb remains unchecked. This CDR3 region has 15 residues. Germline loops: CDR1 SGHAT, CDR2 FQDESV (reference sequence). The CDR3 sequence: CASSLTGTEYNEQFF.

This chain links TRBV24-1 with TRBJ2-3; TCRdb indicates TRBD1, and absent DNA this call remains unverified. Germline CDR1 and CDR2: KGHDR and SFDVKD. The CDR3 is 13 amino acids. Here the CDR3 reads CATEGQYTDTQYF.

The chain employs TRBV6-5 and TRBJ2-3; the TRBD1 assignment by TCRdb is unverifiable without DNA. The germline CDR1 and CDR2 sequences are MNHEY and SVGAGI. The CDR3 runs 16 residues. The CDR3 is CASSYSGQGTTDTQYF.

J is TRBJ1-5 and V is TRBV5-1; checking the TCRdb D call of TRBD1 is not possible without DNA. The CDR3 sequence is 15 residues long. Germline V gene lookup returns CDR1 SGHRS and CDR2 YFSETQ. CDR3 residues: CASSLDGQGLQPQHF.

The rearrangement uses TRBV7-3 and TRBJ2-3; TCRdb picks TRBD1, but there is no DNA to check that call. Germline V gene data show CDR1 as SGHTA and CDR2 as FQGTGA. The CDR3 extends over 15 amino acids. The CDR3 reads CASSLNVRATDTQYF.

This sequence joins TRBV24-1 and TRBJ2-7; TCRdb lists TRBD1, though no DNA is available to test this call. Germline CDR1 reads KGHDR; CDR2 reads SFDVKD. The CDR3 runs 14 residues. CDR3 sequence reads: CATSGGDSPYEQYF.

The CDR3 loop is CSVVTAIGGLYEQYF. This sequence joins TRBV29-1 and TRBJ2-7. Per the germline V gene, CDR1 is SQVTM and CDR2 is ANQGSEA. The CDR3 is 15 residues long.

The rearrangement joins TRBV6-6 to TRBJ2-3; the D call from TCRdb, TRBD1, cannot be confirmed without DNA. This CDR3 region has 15 residues. The germline V gene encodes CDR1 MNHNY and CDR2 SVGAGI (reference sequence). The CDR3 here is CASSHQGVTTDTQYF.

The chain carries TRBV9 and TRBJ2-2. CDR3 length: 16 amino acids. Germline assignment: CDR1 SGDLS and CDR2 YYNGEE. The CDR3 protein is CASSVGVERRTGELFF.

The chain links TRBV12-3 or TRBV12-4 to TRBJ1-4. CDR3 size: 12 residues. CDR3 loop: CASSRNYEKLFF.

J is TRBJ1-2 and V is TRBV4-3. The CDR3 is 14 residues long. CDR1 LGHNA and CDR2 YSLEER come from the germline V gene. The CDR3 loop reads CASSQDLGDYGYTF.

The V call is TRBV7-2, the J call TRBJ2-1; the D call from TCRdb, TRBD1, cannot be confirmed without DNA. CDR3 length: 16 residues. Germline CDR1 SGHTA, CDR2 FQGNSA. The CDR3 loop reads CASSTQGSGSYNEQFF.

J is TRBJ2-3 and V is TRBV7-3; absent DNA, TCRdb's TRBD2 call cannot be checked. The CDR3 has 16 amino acids. CDR1 and CDR2 from the germline V gene are SGHTA and FQGTGA. The CDR3 sequence: CASSLGGRGSTDTQYF.

The V gene is TRBV5-5, the J gene TRBJ2-7; TCRdb lists TRBD1, though no DNA is available to test this call. Per germline, CDR1 SGHKS and CDR2 YYEKEE (reference sequence). The CDR3 runs 17 residues. The CDR3 here is CASSLVLVTGSSYEQYF.